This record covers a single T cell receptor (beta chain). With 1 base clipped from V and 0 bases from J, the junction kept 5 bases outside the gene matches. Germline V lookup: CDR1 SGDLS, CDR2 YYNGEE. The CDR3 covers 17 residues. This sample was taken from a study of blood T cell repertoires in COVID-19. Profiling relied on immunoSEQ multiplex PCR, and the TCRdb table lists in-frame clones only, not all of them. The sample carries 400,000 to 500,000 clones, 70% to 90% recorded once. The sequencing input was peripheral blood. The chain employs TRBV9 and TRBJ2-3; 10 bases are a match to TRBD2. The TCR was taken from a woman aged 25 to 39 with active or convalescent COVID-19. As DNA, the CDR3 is TGTGCCAGCAGCGTAAGACTAGCGGGTTATAGCACAGATACGCAGTATTTT. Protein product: CASSVRLAGYSTDTQYF.